This TCR beta chain comes out of a study of cytomegalovirus exposure and HLA in healthy donors. This clone has a handful of counts. Its specificity is unknown. This CDR3 comprises 13 residues. Trimming removed 3 bases from V and 7 bases from J, with 12 bases in between. CDR1 and CDR2 from the germline V gene are KGHSH and LQKENI. The PCR made use of 60 Vbeta and 13 Jbeta primers. The data were produced by immunoSEQ multiplex PCR, yet TCRdb's version contains in-frame clones alone and is incomplete. The sample has more than 90,000 clones; more than 65% are singletons. Study-wide results and limits: HLA alleles were associated with roughly 15,000 TCR beta sequences in a later analysis at 0.05 false discovery rate.

V gene TRBV18 combines with J gene TRBJ1-2, with unresolved D. Sequencing was performed on PBMCs. The sequence derives from a woman aged 30 to 39 in good health and CMV-seronegative. The CDR3 loop reads CASSPAESGGYTF. Written as DNA, the CDR3 is TGTGCCAGCTCACCGGCGGAATCCGGTGGCTACACCTTC.